This T cell receptor (beta chain) appears in the sequencing data of a study of blood T cell repertoires in COVID-19. Study context: From T cells, B-cell-depleted T cells, or PBMCs came the material, which was cDNA or gDNA.

Authors' analysis steps: Researchers report that nucleated cell counts were estimated from reference gene primer amplification. Produced via immunoSEQ multiplex PCR; TCRdb's table is partial and in-frame only. That table furnishes V, J and clone size, whereas the DNA furnished D and trimming. The table includes some 250,000 clones, 80% to 90% detected once. Either two negative PCRs, clearance, or symptom resolution qualified Cohort 3 donors as recovered. The clonotype originates from a man aged 18 to 30 who had recovered from COVID-19. The material sequenced was PBMCs or T cells enriched from blood (not recorded which).

Here the CDR3 reads CASSPSILDRTNTGELFF. DNA for the CDR3: TGTGCCAGCAGCCCGAGCATTTTGGACAGGACAAACACCGGGGAGCTGTTTTTT. J is TRBJ2-2 and V is TRBV11-2, with 7 bases that match TRBD1. CDR1 SGHAT and CDR2 FQNNGV come from the germline V gene. Unmatched junction bases numbered 14, after V lost 5 bases and J lost 2 bases. The CDR3 spans 18 residues.